One sample yielded the 12 T cell receptor beta chains listed below, sequenced in a study of OX40 agonist ivuxolimab in advanced cancers. Measured with immunoSEQ multiplex PCR; TCRdb has only the in-frame clones, and not every one. Of 65,000 to 95,000 clones in the sample, more than 70% were seen once. Sequenced here: CD4+ or CD8+ T cells sorted from blood, sampled in a trial of the OX40 agonist ivuxolimab. These receptors originate from an adult with an advanced solid tumor such as melanoma, head and neck, liver or kidney cancer.

V gene TRBV29-1 combines with J gene TRBJ2-7; 7 bases line up with TRBD1. J lost 3 bases, V lost 6 bases, and 8 bases had no gene match. CDR1 and CDR2 (germline): SQVTM, ANQGSEA. The CDR3 sequence is 13 residues long. The CDR3 nucleotides read TGCAGCGTGTCGACAGGGTCACGCTACGAGCAGTACTTC. This gives the protein CSVSTGSRYEQYF.

The CDR3 nucleotides are TGCGCCAGCGGGTCTAAGGACCATCAAGATACGCAGTATTTT. This gives the protein CASGSKDHQDTQYF. The chain recombines TRBV5-1 with TRBJ2-3; D gene uncertain. In germline, CDR1 is SGHRS, CDR2 YFSETQ. The V end lost 7 bases, the J end lost 5 bases, and 17 bases lay between the germline ends. This CDR3 region has 14 residues.

The chain combines TRBV9 with TRBJ2-2, with D possibly TRBD2 on 5 matching bases. Germline assignment: CDR1 SGDLS and CDR2 YYNGEE. This CDR3 has 16 amino acids. V lost 0 bases and J 8 bases, leaving 17 bases between the germline ends. CDR3 residues: CASSVESPIRGGELFF. DNA of the CDR3: TGTGCCAGCAGCGTAGAGTCCCCTATTCGGGGTGGGGAGCTGTTTTTT.

The rearrangement links TRBV10-3 to TRBJ2-3; possible D gene TRBD2, 5 bases. The germline V gene has CDR1 ENHRY and CDR2 SYGVKD. The CDR3 is made up of 13 amino acids. V dropped 6 bases and J dropped 1 base, with 8 bases sitting between them. CDR3 in DNA: TGTGCCATCAGAGACGGGGGCACAGATACGCAGTATTTT. Encoded protein: CAIRDGGTDTQYF.

The chain combines TRBV6-5 with TRBJ1-2, with D unresolved. From germline, CDR1 is MNHEY and CDR2 SVGAGI. The CDR3 has 13 residues. V was pared by 4 bases and J by 1 base, with 7 bases between. DNA of the CDR3: TGTGCCAGCAGTTCACAGAATAACTATGGCTACACCTTC. This gives the protein CASSSQNNYGYTF.

This chain connects TRBV4-3 to TRBJ1-4; 10 nucleotides agree with TRBD1. CDR3 size: 14 residues. The V gene's germline CDR1 is LGHNA and CDR2 YSLEER. The J segment lost 8 bases and the V segment lost 4 bases, leaving 4 bases of the junction unmatched. CDR3 sequence (DNA): TGCGCCAGCAGCCCGGGACAGGGGTGGGAAAAACTGTTTTTT. As protein: CASSPGQGWEKLFF.

The V call is TRBV5-1, the J call TRBJ2-7; D unclear. The CDR3 extends over 14 amino acids. Trimming removed 7 bases at V and 4 bases at J, with 18 bases between. CDR1 SGHRS and CDR2 YFSETQ come from the germline V gene. The CDR3 loop is CASRSRAVGYEQYF. The CDR3 bases are TGCGCCAGCCGCAGCCGGGCCGTAGGATACGAGCAGTACTTC.

The chain carries TRBV4-2 and TRBJ1-2, with D possibly TRBD1 on 5 matching bases. Trimming shortened V by 5 bases and J by 8 bases, and 24 bases separated the two germline ends. Germline CDR1 LGHNA, CDR2 YNFKEQ. The CDR3 totals 16 residues. CDR3: CASSSILGPREWGYTF. The CDR3, as DNA: TGTGCCAGCAGCTCAATTCTGGGACCGCGTGAATGGGGCTACACCTTC.

DNA of the CDR3: TGTGCCAGCAGTGACCATAGACAGGAGCGGGTCTCAAAGAATCAGCCCCAGCATTTT. Amino acids: CASSDHRQERVSKNQPQHF. This chain links TRBV6-4 with TRBJ1-5; a possible D gene is TRBD1 (6 bases). V was shortened by 2 bases and J by 4 bases, with 24 bases between the two germline ends. The CDR3 is made up of 19 amino acids. Germline loops: CDR1 MRHNA, CDR2 SNTAGT.

The chain uses TRBV19 and TRBJ1-2, with 7 bases fitting TRBD1. The V and J ends lost 5 bases and 6 bases, in that order; junction bases with no gene match: 12. This CDR3 spans 15 amino acids. Per the germline V gene, CDR1 is LNHDA and CDR2 is SQIVND (reference sequence). CDR3 sequence reads: CASSHRGTWKDGYTF. CDR3 sequence (DNA): TGTGCCAGTAGTCACAGGGGAACTTGGAAAGATGGCTACACCTTC. Complete variable domain (other parts from reference TRBV19 and TRBJ1-2): DGGITQSPKYLFRKEGQNVTLSCEQNLNHDAMYWYRQDPGQGLRLIYYSQIVNDFQKGDIAEGYSVSREKKESFPLTVTSAQKNPTAFYLCASSHRGTWKDGYTFGSGTRLTVV.

The chain employs TRBV5-1 and TRBJ1-1; 7 nucleotides agree with TRBD1. The CDR3 contains 14 residues. Trimming removed 3 bases from V and 3 bases from J; junction bases left unmatched: 5. Per the germline V gene, CDR1 is SGHRS and CDR2 is YFSETQ. CDR3: CASSSGGRDTEAFF. The DNA for the CDR3 is TGCGCCAGCAGCTCAGGGGGACGGGACACTGAAGCTTTCTTT.

This chain connects TRBV7-8 to TRBJ2-3; D is unresolved. The CDR3 loop spans 13 amino acids. Germline CDR1 reads SGHVS; CDR2 reads FQNEAQ. V was trimmed by 3 bases and J by 4 bases, leaving 8 bases between them. CDR3 loop: CASSFWGADTQYF. DNA of the CDR3: TGTGCCAGCAGCTTTTGGGGTGCAGATACGCAGTATTTT.